Shown below are 16 T cell receptor beta chains from a single sample sequenced in a study of T cells in women clearing cervical HPV infection. Generated by immunoSEQ multiplex PCR, the TCRdb table keeps only in-frame clones and is missing some. The sample includes about 31,000 clones. Specimen: blood buffy coat. Receptors originate from a woman aged 18-69 years with a cervical HPV16 infection that either progressed to CIN3+ or cleared (not recorded which).

Turning to this clone: The sequence runs out 3 residues before the end of the CDR3; the remainder is reconstructed from the germline J gene. The chain joins TRBV10-3 to TRBJ2-3; TRBD2 aligns across 7 bases. V lost 4 bases and J lost 4; bases outside the gene matches: 5. CDR3 length: 14 amino acids. CDR1 and CDR2 from the germline V gene are ENHRY and SYGVKD. CDR3 DNA, as far as it was read: TGTGCCATCAGTGTCAGCGGGGCCTCAGATACG. Its protein is CAISVSGASDT. The entire CDR3 protein reads CAISVSGASDTQYF.

The sequenced CDR3 bases are TGTGCCAGCAGCCCCCAAACGGGGGGCCACGAG. This sequence encodes CASSPQTGGHE. The complete CDR3 protein is CASSPQTGGHEQYF. The chain carries TRBV11-2 and TRBJ2-7, with D possibly matching TRBD2 (7 bases). Read coverage stops 3 residues before the CDR3 terminus; the germline J gene supplies the remainder. This CDR3 has 14 residues. Trimming shortened V by 5 bases and J by 5 bases, and 16 bases separated the two germline ends. CDR1 and CDR2 from the germline V gene are SGHAT and FQNNGV. The full variable domain, its missing parts supplied by reference TRBV11-2 and TRBJ2-7, is EAGVAQSPRYKIIEKRQSVAFWCNPISGHATLYWYQQILGQGPKLLIQFQNNGVVDDSQLPKDRFSAERLKGVDSTLKIQPAKLEDSAVYLCASSPQTGGHEQYFGPGTRLTVT.

As for this clone: The read ends 3 residues early relative to the CDR3; the germline J gene fills the gap. The V call is TRBV7-7, the J call TRBJ2-3, with D possibly being TRBD2 (6 bases). The CDR3 sequence is 15 residues long. Germline V gene sequence: CDR1 SSHAT, CDR2 FNYEAQ (reference sequence). The sequenced part of the CDR3 DNA is TGTGCCAGCAGCTTAGGTTGGGCGGGGCAAGAGACG. Translating gives CASSLGWAGQET. The CDR3 as a whole reads CASSLGWAGQETQYF.

Concerning this clone: The CDR3 extends 3 residues past the end of the read, so its final part is completed from the germline J gene. The genes are TRBV5-6 and TRBJ2-3; TRBD1 aligns across 7 bases. This CDR3 is 14 amino acids long. Germline CDR1 and CDR2: SGHDT and YYEEEE. The chain's CDR3 is CASSLVGQQETQYF. CDR3 bases read: TGTGCCAGCAGCTTGGTGGGACAGCAAGAGACG.

Concerning this clone itself: The CDR3 end lies 3 residues beyond the end of the read and is filled in from the germline J gene. The chain links TRBV2 to TRBJ2-3; D unclear. This CDR3 has 15 amino acids. Germline CDR1 SNHLY, CDR2 FYNNEI. The sequenced CDR3 bases are TGTGCCAGCAGTGATTTAGCCGGAGTAGGAGAGACG. This encodes CASSDLAGVGET. The CDR3 in its entirety is CASSDLAGVGETQYF.

A word on this clone: Read data end 3 residues before the CDR3 end; the end is taken from the germline J gene. The chain uses TRBV28 and TRBJ1-1; D remains ambiguous. CDR3 size: 20 residues. V lost 3 bases to trimming and J lost 3 bases, with 29 bases between them. Germline V gene data show CDR1 as MDHEN and CDR2 as SYDVKM. The CDR3 loop is CASSLSRIKRLPSFDTEAFF. CDR3 bases read: TGTGCCAGCAGTTTGTCCCGAATAAAGAGGTTGCCGTCTTTCGACACTGAA.

This clone is medium-sized (0.01 to 0.1%) by frequency. The read gets to within 3 residues of the CDR3 end, and the germline J gene fills in the rest. The chain has TRBV7-2 and TRBJ2-3; D unresolved. V lost 5 bases and J 6 bases, leaving 6 bases between the germline ends. The CDR3 extends over 11 amino acids. Per the germline V gene, CDR1 is SGHTA and CDR2 is FQGNSA. The CDR3 reads CASSLRDTQYF. Partial CDR3 DNA: TGTGCCAGCAGCCTACGTGATACG.

For this clone: The sequenced fragment ends 3 residues before the CDR3 boundary, so the rest is inferred from the germline J gene. The rearrangement uses TRBV20-1 and TRBJ2-5; a weak D match, TRBD1 (6 bases). V was trimmed by 0 bases and J by 4 bases, leaving 12 bases between them. From germline, CDR1 is DFQATT and CDR2 SNEGSKA (reference sequence). The CDR3 is 14 residues long. CDR3 DNA (partial): TGCAGTGCTAGAGACCCCCAAGGGGGAGAGACC. Amino acids: CSARDPQGGET. In full, the CDR3 is CSARDPQGGETQYF.

Remarks on this clone: The sequence runs out 3 residues before the end of the CDR3; the remainder is reconstructed from the germline J gene. The rearrangement joins TRBV19 to TRBJ2-4, with 8 nucleotides matching TRBD1. Looked up from germline, CDR1 is LNHDA and CDR2 is SQIVND (reference sequence). This CDR3 spans 14 amino acids. The CDR3 protein is CASSETGVGYGQYF. The covered CDR3 bases are TGTGCCAGTTCGGAGACAGGGGTGGGCTATGGT.

Remarks on this clone: The DNA ends 3 residues before the CDR3 does, and the rest of the CDR3 is filled in from the germline J gene. V gene TRBV7-9 combines with J gene TRBJ2-2; D may be TRBD1 (5 bases). This CDR3 is built from 14 residues. Germline assignment: CDR1 SEHNR and CDR2 FQNEAQ (reference sequence). The CDR3 protein is CASSLFQGNSPLFF. The sequenced CDR3 bases are TGTGCCAGCAGCTTATTTCAGGGAAATTCACCG.

Concerning this clone itself: Read data end 3 residues before the CDR3 end; the end is taken from the germline J gene. The V gene is TRBV7-2, the J gene TRBJ2-7; D possibly corresponds to TRBD1 (6 bases). CDR1 and CDR2 (germline): SGHTA, FQGNSA. This CDR3 is built from 13 residues. V was shortened by 5 bases and J by 2 bases, with 10 bases between the two germline ends. The covered CDR3 bases are TGTGCCAGCAGCCGGACAGTTGCCTACGAG. Amino acids: CASSRTVAYE. The complete CDR3 sequence is CASSRTVAYEQYF.

Remarks on this clone: Read sequence stops 3 residues before the CDR3 end, and the germline J gene provides the missing end. The chain joins TRBV19 to TRBJ2-3; 12 nucleotides match TRBD2. Germline assignment: CDR1 LNHDA and CDR2 SQIVND (reference sequence). V trimming: 7 bases; J trimming: 7 bases; junction bases outside the gene matches: 6. There are 14 residues in the CDR3. Incomplete CDR3 DNA: TGTGCCAGTACCCTACTAGCGGGAGGTAATACG. This gives the protein CASTLLAGGNT. The full CDR3 is CASTLLAGGNTQYF.

Points on this clone: The read ends 3 residues before the CDR3 terminus; that terminus is restored from the germline J gene. This chain links TRBV29-1 with TRBJ1-1, with TRBD1 matching over 9 bases. Germline assignment: CDR1 SQVTM and CDR2 ANQGSEA. The CDR3 sequence is 14 residues long. V trimming: 5 bases; J trimming: 4 bases; junction bases outside the gene matches: 8. The CDR3 sequence is CSVRGTGTGTEAFF. Incomplete CDR3 DNA: TGCAGCGTTAGGGGGACAGGGACGGGCACTGAA.

As regards this clone: With the read ending 3 residues before the CDR3 end, the germline J gene is used to fill in that end. The V and J genes are TRBV12-3 or TRBV12-4 and TRBJ2-6; D gene uncertain. The CDR3 is 15 amino acids. Trimming cost V 1 base and J 0 bases, with 4 bases left between them. The sequenced part of the CDR3 DNA is TGTGCCAGCAGTTTAGGGCACTCTGGGGCCAACGTC. Amino acids: CASSLGHSGANV. The entire CDR3 sequence reads CASSLGHSGANVLTF.

Concerning this clone itself: From the germline J gene comes the end of the CDR3, since the read stops 3 residues before it. V usage is TRBV6-2 or TRBV6-3 and J usage is TRBJ2-1; tentative D call: TRBD2 (6 bases). The CDR3 is 15 amino acids. CDR1 MNHEY and CDR2 SVGEGT come from the germline V gene. The V end lost 7 bases, the J end lost 0 bases, and 13 bases lay between the germline ends. The CDR3 loop reads CASKRDFLSYNEQFF. The CDR3 DNA, read in part, is TGTGCCAGCAAAAGGGACTTTCTCTCCTACAATGAG.

About this clone itself: The CDR3 is cut off 3 residues early in the read; its end comes from the germline J gene. The chain recombines TRBV20-1 with TRBJ2-7, with D possibly TRBD2 on 7 matching bases. From germline, CDR1 is DFQATT and CDR2 SNEGSKA (reference sequence). The V and J ends lost 4 bases and 5 bases respectively, with 21 bases between them. CDR3 length: 15 residues. The CDR3 sequence: CSAKRGGAIGHEQYF. CDR3 DNA (partial): TGCAGTGCTAAAAGGGGGGGCGCAATCGGCCACGAG.